Listed here are 10 T cell receptor beta chains from one sample, sequenced in a study of blood T cells in healthy people across ages. Through a sample-barcoded 5' primer and a J-beta primer mix, a second PCR was run for roughly 6 to 11 cycles. TCRdb recomputed calls from the 5' RACE reads with MiXCR, one row per CDR3 protein. The table includes under 2,000,000 distinct CDR3 sequences, about 49% detected once. Specimen: blood. The receptors here all came from a woman aged 40-49 years in good health.

The rearrangement uses TRBV28 and TRBJ1-1; D may be TRBD1 (6 bases). V was cut by 8 bases and J by 1 base, with 8 bases left in between. This CDR3 is 12 amino acids long. Germline V CDR1 and CDR2: MDHEN, SYDVKM. As DNA, the CDR3 is TGTGCCAGCTGGGGGGCGAACACTGAAGCTTTCTTT. It yields the protein CASWGANTEAFF.

This clonotype was seen only a few times. This chain joins TRBV2 and TRBJ2-7, with 8 nucleotides matching TRBD1. With the DNA end fitting TRBJ2-4 better, the J assignment may be wrong. This CDR3 is built from 14 residues. Germline lookup yields CDR1 SNHLY and CDR2 FYNNEI. CDR3 sequence reads: CASRTGIAKNIQYF. CDR3 bases: TGTGCCAGTAGGACAGGGATTGCCAAAAACATTCAGTACTTC.

With regard to this clonotype: One end of the junction is discordant with germline, which a read error may explain. The V call is TRBV5-1, the J call TRBJ2-5, with TRBD1 identical over 8 bases. This CDR3 has 14 residues. Per the germline V gene, CDR1 is SGHRS and CDR2 is YFSETQ. CDR3 in DNA: TGCACCAGCAGCTTGGGACAGGCCCAAGAGACCCAGTACTTC. Amino acids: CTSSLGQAQETQYF. Together with reference TRBV5-1 and TRBJ2-5, the CDR3 gives the full variable domain: KAGVTQTPRYLIKTRGQQVTLSCSPISGHRSVSWYQQTPGQGLQFLFEYFSETQRNKGNFPGRFSGRQFSNSRSEMNVSTLELGDSALYLCTSSLGQAQETQYFGPGTRLLVL.

In this sample, this clonotype turned up a few times. The rearrangement joins TRBV4-1 to TRBJ2-5; 11 positions agree with TRBD2. Per germline, CDR1 MGHRA and CDR2 YSYEKL. With 1 base clipped from V and 4 bases from J, the junction kept 8 bases outside the gene matches. The CDR3 length is 17 residues. The CDR3 DNA sequence: TGCGCCAGCAGCCAAGTGGGGACTAGCGGTTTGAGAGAGACCCAGTACTTC. This gives the protein CASSQVGTSGLRETQYF.

This clonotype was seen only a few times. The chain couples TRBV9 to TRBJ1-2; TRBD1 is a possible D gene (6 bases). The CDR3 is 14 residues long. The germline V gene has CDR1 SGDLS and CDR2 YYNGEE. V dropped 4 bases and J dropped 5 bases, with 15 bases sitting between them. CDR3 region: CASSPRGNLYGYTF. The CDR3 DNA reads as TGTGCCAGCAGCCCTAGGGGGAATCTTTATGGCTACACCTTC.

The chain combines TRBV6-5 with TRBJ2-5; 8 nucleotides match TRBD1. This CDR3 is built from 14 residues. Trimming took 2 bases from V and 11 from J; bases not matched to a gene: 10. Per germline, CDR1 MNHEY and CDR2 SVGAGI. The CDR3: CASSYAQGAMEQYF. In DNA, the CDR3 is TGTGCCAGCAGTTACGCGCAGGGGGCTATGGAGCAGTACTTC.

This rearrangement joins TRBV5-8 to TRBJ2-3; perhaps TRBD2 as D (5 bases). Germline CDR1 reads SGHTS; CDR2 reads YDEGEE. There are 13 residues in the CDR3. V shed 4 bases and J shed 8 bases, with 14 bases lying between them. The CDR3 DNA reads as TGTGCCAGCAGCGCCCCCGGACTCCCTACGCAGTATTTT. It yields the protein CASSAPGLPTQYF.

This clonotype was seen a few times. V is TRBV5-1 and J is TRBJ1-2; no reliable D call. Germline V gene data show CDR1 as SGHRS and CDR2 as YFSETQ. This CDR3 spans 13 amino acids. V was cut by 0 bases and J by 4 bases, with 7 bases left in between. The DNA of the CDR3 is TGCGCCAGCAGCTTGGACGGGCCCTATGGCTACACCTTC. Its translation is CASSLDGPYGYTF.

This chain uses TRBV24-1 with TRBJ1-1, with D unclear. The V gene's germline CDR1 is KGHDR and CDR2 SFDVKD. CDR3 size: 12 residues. With 2 bases removed from V and 7 bases from J, the gap between germline ends came to 7 bases. In DNA, the CDR3 is TGTGCCACCAGTGATTCAGGCAGTGAAGCTTTCTTT. As protein: CATSDSGSEAFF.

The chain is built from TRBV28 and TRBJ2-3, with 9 bases lining up with TRBD1. The germline gives CDR1 MDHEN, CDR2 SYDVKM. J was trimmed by 6 bases and V by 5 bases; bases with no gene match: 9. The CDR3 has 15 amino acids. The DNA of the CDR3 is TGTGCCAGCAGTCCATACGGGACAGGGCGGGATACGCAGTATTTT. Encoded protein: CASSPYGTGRDTQYF.